The text below deals with one TCR beta chain. Many counts were recorded for this clonotype. The clone's antigen remains unknown. No base quality values were provided; no much bigger clone lies one nucleotide off. This record belongs to a study of CD8 T cells in ankylosing spondylitis (dated by TCRdb to the late 2010s). Describing the broader study: The study set out to find disease-linked TCR variants by profiling T cell receptor beta repertoires in ankylosing spondylitis patients and healthy donors. Peripheral blood was sampled, and synovial fluid was also collected from ankylosing spondylitis patients. The full study cohort was made up of about two dozen ankylosing spondylitis patients and roughly 100 healthy donors. What the work shows at the level of the full study, not this receptor alone: Some of the motif variants had been reported before in the synovial fluid and blood of reactive arthritis patients, a finding that suggests common disease-initiation mechanisms. Blood from ankylosing spondylitis patients appeared to be characterized by a TCR beta motif made up of under 10 highly homologous amino acid variants. According to the report, matched synovial fluid samples from ankylosing spondylitis patients were significantly enriched for the disease-linked clones. The disease-linked clones showed a CD8+ phenotype and occurred at relatively low frequencies in peripheral blood.

V is shortened by 5 bases, J by 8 bases, and the region joining them spans 13 bases. The CDR3 contains 13 residues, cysteine and phenylalanine counted. Only the CDR3 region is kept as DNA, spanning 39 bases read in frame from base 1. Via the germline V gene, CDR1 is MNHEY and CDR2 SVGAGI. Sequencing was carried out with an Illumina HiSeq 2500. Quantitative 5'-RACE with molecular barcodes was the method used to prepare the TCR beta libraries. As for how the authors treated the data: A new computational method, built on a probabilistic model of VDJ rearrangement, was used to identify disease-linked TCR variants. The public sequencing data were trimmed at Q25 with fastp and processed into clonotypes with MiXCR by TCRdb, which kept only in-frame beta chains. Entries are consolidated by CDR3 protein sequence, retaining the most common genes and DNA. The V and J calls come from TCRdb's annotation, not from the publication. In this sample the table shows around 230,000 distinct CDR3 sequences, about 9.1% of which occur a single time. Together, the top ten hold approximately 7% of the sample.

The sequenced material came from blood, either unsorted or a sorted T cell fraction (not recorded which). This receptor was taken from a male donor with ankylosing spondylitis or in good health (not recorded which). The rearrangement combines TRBV6-5 with TRBJ2-1; the D segment could be TRBD2, given 6 matching bases. The sequenced DNA is TGTGCCAGCAGTCCACTCGGGAGAGATGAGCAGTTCTTC. Translated, this is CASSPLGRDEQFF.